This entry concerns a single TCR beta chain. Its antigen remains unidentified. Both 60 Vbeta primers and 13 Jbeta primers went into the PCR. Here immunoSEQ multiplex PCR was the method, and the copy in TCRdb shows in-frame clones only, minus some. Found here are fewer than 200,000 clones, 76% of them singletons; the top ten hold 0.6% to 0.95%. CDR1 is SGDLS and CDR2 is YYNGEE in the germline V gene. V shed 3 bases, J shed 0 bases, and the junction held 5 bases outside the gene matches. The CDR3 loop spans 16 amino acids. The data belong to a study of cytomegalovirus exposure and HLA in healthy donors. Regarding donors, all were healthy bone marrow donors. Study outcomes and limitations: TCR association rates varied by HLA locus in a later analysis, with DRB1 highest and HLA-C lowest. An analysis done earlier found most TCR beta V segments productive about 87% or about 30% of the time. Reported findings show TCR beta sequences accurately forecast HLA-A and HLA-B alleles in most subjects.

The TCR comes from a female donor in good health and CMV-seronegative. The chain couples TRBV9 to TRBJ2-7; 11 positions match TRBD2. Specimen: PBMCs. CDR3 region: CASSGMGTSGSYEQYF. Here the CDR3 DNA reads TGTGCCAGCAGCGGCATGGGGACTAGCGGCTCCTACGAGCAGTACTTC.